A selection of T cell receptor beta chains follows, all from one sample in a study of regulatory T cells in long-lasting Graves disease. MiXCR, run by TCRdb on the multiplex PCR reads, gives a single entry per CDR3 protein. The sample holds more than 300,000 distinct CDR3 sequences; about a sixth are singletons and the top ten take 22%. Sequencing used peripheral blood mononuclear cells (PBMCs), obtained at new diagnosis, from a patient treated with antithyroid drugs. The receptors were gathered from a female donor with Graves disease. Both conserved end residues are part of each CDR3. D genes are given only for firm matches. Where a row states a size, it is once, few, many or the class of an expanded clone; other rows omit it.

d_call: .; j_call: TRBJ1-2; clone_size: many; cdr3_length: 13; v_call: TRBV5-6; cdr3_aa: CASSLVGEFGYTF
d_call: .; j_call: TRBJ2-1; clone_size: many; cdr3_length: 15; v_call: TRBV13; cdr3_aa: CASSLDGSLYNEQFF
d_call: TRBD1; j_call: TRBJ1-6; clone_size: .; cdr3_length: 16; v_call: TRBV5-1; cdr3_aa: CASSLGQGASGSPLHF
d_call: TRBD1; j_call: TRBJ2-3; clone_size: many; cdr3_length: 15; v_call: TRBV20-1; cdr3_aa: CSARAGTGHPDTQYF
d_call: .; j_call: TRBJ2-7; clone_size: .; cdr3_length: 11; v_call: TRBV12-3/TRBV12-4; cdr3_aa: CAGSFSYEQYF
d_call: .; j_call: TRBJ2-4; clone_size: few; cdr3_length: 14; v_call: TRBV15; cdr3_aa: CATSRDPGKNIQYF
d_call: TRBD2; j_call: TRBJ2-3; clone_size: .; cdr3_length: 14; v_call: TRBV20-1; cdr3_aa: CSAYLAGATDTQYF
d_call: .; j_call: TRBJ1-1; clone_size: .; cdr3_length: 14; v_call: TRBV6-2/TRBV6-3; cdr3_aa: CASLRGGADTEAFF
d_call: TRBD2; j_call: TRBJ2-7; clone_size: .; cdr3_length: 17; v_call: TRBV6-5; cdr3_aa: CASSYSIETSGNYEQYF
d_call: .; j_call: TRBJ2-7; clone_size: many; cdr3_length: 16; v_call: TRBV28; cdr3_aa: CASSLLTGQRHYEQYF
d_call: TRBD1; j_call: TRBJ1-1; clone_size: many; cdr3_length: 16; v_call: TRBV3-1; cdr3_aa: CASSRETGQADTEAFF
d_call: .; j_call: TRBJ2-3; clone_size: many; cdr3_length: 15; v_call: TRBV13; cdr3_aa: CASTLPGTGGGTQYF
d_call: TRBD2; j_call: TRBJ2-4; clone_size: .; cdr3_length: 17; v_call: TRBV10-3; cdr3_aa: CAISPGSGSLSKNIQYF
d_call: .; j_call: TRBJ2-5; clone_size: .; cdr3_length: 14; v_call: TRBV5-1; cdr3_aa: CASSLEQREETQYF
d_call: .; j_call: TRBJ2-3; clone_size: many; cdr3_length: 16; v_call: TRBV27; cdr3_aa: CASSTPLQLSTDTQYF